The present entry profiles one TCR beta chain with its context. The data stem from a study of blood T cell repertoires in COVID-19. Looking at the study overall: Collection of acute and convalescent COVID-19 samples took place in the United States, Italy and Spain. T cells, B-cell-depleted T cells, or PBMCs supplied cDNA or gDNA.

The V gene end was trimmed by 2 bases and the J gene end by 1 base; junction bases not matched to a gene: 6. The CDR3 runs to 16 residues. Germline V gives CDR1 KGHDR, CDR2 SFDVKD. Those enrolled in Seattle joined during active infection and were followed longitudinally afterward. Method: immunoSEQ multiplex PCR; TCRdb's copy keeps in-frame clones and lacks some. The sample lists approximately 250,000 clones, 85% occurring once. V is TRBV24-1 and J is TRBJ2-5, with 7 bases lining up with TRBD1. The origin of this receptor is a man aged 50 or older with COVID-19, enrolled during active disease. The source material was peripheral blood. In DNA, the CDR3 is TGTGCCACCAGTGATTGGGGCAGGGGGATCCAAGAGACCCAGTACTTC. Translating it yields CATSDWGRGIQETQYF.